Sequencing of this TCR beta chain was carried out in a study of vaccination effects on CD4 cells after COVID-19. Cultured cells yielded isolated CD4+ T cells after nine to ten days. Infection with SARS-CoV-2 occurred in the person between March and December 2020, and PCR confirmed it. Two doses of BNT162b2 or mRNA-1273 vaccine were administered to participants. The data were produced by immunoSEQ multiplex PCR, yet TCRdb's version contains in-frame clones alone and is incomplete. The sample holds some 46,000 clones; just over 75% are singletons and the top ten take around 3.5%. CDR3 size: 13 residues. Trimming removed 8 bases at V and 6 bases at J, with 19 bases between. Germline V gene data show CDR1 as SQVTM and CDR2 as ANQGSEA. Comments on this clone: Its cognate antigen is unknown.

This rearrangement joins TRBV29-1 to TRBJ1-2, with a tentative D call TRBD1 (5 bases). Source: CD4+ T cells from PBMCs cultured without peptide, taken after COVID-19 vaccination. This receptor was taken from a human donor who had a prior SARS-CoV-2 infection. The CDR3: CSSSTGASDGYTF. In DNA, the CDR3 is TGCAGCTCCTCCACTGGGGCTTCGGATGGCTACACCTTC.